What follows is one T cell receptor (beta chain) and its context. Its specificity is unknown. The PCR had 60 Vbeta and 13 Jbeta primers. TCRdb's copy holds only in-frame clones and misses some; the assay was immunoSEQ multiplex PCR. The sample contains about 130,000 clones, around 80% of which appear only once. This sample stems from a study of cytomegalovirus exposure and HLA in healthy donors. CDR1 is SGHDN, CDR2 FVKESK, per germline. Trimming took 6 bases from V and 0 from J, leaving 11 bases between them. This CDR3 is built from 14 residues. Study-level results: When analyzed later, a missense DCLRE1C variant was found to be linked to TCR beta V- and J-gene trimming. Indistinguishable V segments such as TRBV6-2 and TRBV6-3 were excluded.

This TCR derives from a woman aged 30 to 39 in good health and CMV-seronegative. The chain is built from TRBV14 and TRBJ1-1; D unresolved. The sample was PBMCs. The CDR3 nucleotides read TGTGCCAGCAGATCCCTGCGAATGAACACTGAAGCTTTCTTT. Translation gives CASRSLRMNTEAFF.